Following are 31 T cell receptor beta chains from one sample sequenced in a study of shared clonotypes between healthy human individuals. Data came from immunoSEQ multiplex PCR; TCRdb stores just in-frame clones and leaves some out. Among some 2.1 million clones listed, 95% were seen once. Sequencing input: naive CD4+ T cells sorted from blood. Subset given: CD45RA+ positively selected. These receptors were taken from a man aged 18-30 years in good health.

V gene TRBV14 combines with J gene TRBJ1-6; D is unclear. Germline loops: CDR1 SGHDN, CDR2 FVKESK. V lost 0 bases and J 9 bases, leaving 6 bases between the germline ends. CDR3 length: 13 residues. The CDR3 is CASSQDAVSPLHF. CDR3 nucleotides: TGTGCCAGCAGCCAAGATGCGGTTTCACCCCTCCACTTT.

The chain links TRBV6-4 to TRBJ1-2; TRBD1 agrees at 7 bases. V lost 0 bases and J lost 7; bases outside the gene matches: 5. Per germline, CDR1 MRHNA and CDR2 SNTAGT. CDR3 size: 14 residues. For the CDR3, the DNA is TGTGCCAGCAGTGACTCGGCAGGGGGAGGTGGCTACACCTTC. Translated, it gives CASSDSAGGGGYTF.

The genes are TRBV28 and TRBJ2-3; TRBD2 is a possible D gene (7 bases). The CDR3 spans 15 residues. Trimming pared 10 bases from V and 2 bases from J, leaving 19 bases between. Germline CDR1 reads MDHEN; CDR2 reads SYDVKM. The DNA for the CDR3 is TGTGCCACCGAAGGGGGGGCCGAACTCACAGATACGCAGTATTTT. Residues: CATEGGAELTDTQYF.

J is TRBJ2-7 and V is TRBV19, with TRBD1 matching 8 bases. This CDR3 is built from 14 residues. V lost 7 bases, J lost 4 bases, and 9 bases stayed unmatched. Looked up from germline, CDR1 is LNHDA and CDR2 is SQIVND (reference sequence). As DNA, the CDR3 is TGTGCCAGTAAAAAGACAGGGGACGGATACGAGCAGTACTTC. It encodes CASKKTGDGYEQYF. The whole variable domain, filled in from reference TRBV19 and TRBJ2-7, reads DGGITQSPKYLFRKEGQNVTLSCEQNLNHDAMYWYRQDPGQGLRLIYYSQIVNDFQKGDIAEGYSVSREKKESFPLTVTSAQKNPTAFYLCASKKTGDGYEQYFGPGTRLTVT.

As DNA, the CDR3 is TGTGCCAGCCACGTCTCTTCTAGCACAGATACGCAGTATTTT. Translating gives CASHVSSSTDTQYF. The V gene is TRBV18, the J gene TRBJ2-3; D is undetermined. V lost 8 bases to trimming and J lost 0 bases, with 12 bases between them. CDR3 length: 14 amino acids. The germline V gene encodes CDR1 KGHSH and CDR2 LQKENI.

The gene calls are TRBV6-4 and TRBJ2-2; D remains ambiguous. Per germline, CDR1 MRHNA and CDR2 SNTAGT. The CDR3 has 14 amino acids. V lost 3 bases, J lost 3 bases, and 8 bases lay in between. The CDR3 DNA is TGTGCCAGCAGTGAGGCTTCTTACACCGGGGAGCTGTTTTTT. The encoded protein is CASSEASYTGELFF.

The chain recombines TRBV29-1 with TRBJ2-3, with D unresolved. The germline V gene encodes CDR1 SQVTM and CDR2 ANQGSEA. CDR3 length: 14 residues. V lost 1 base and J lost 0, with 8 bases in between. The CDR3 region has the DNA TGCAGCGTTGAAGGTAGCCCTAGCACAGATACGCAGTATTTT. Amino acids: CSVEGSPSTDTQYF.

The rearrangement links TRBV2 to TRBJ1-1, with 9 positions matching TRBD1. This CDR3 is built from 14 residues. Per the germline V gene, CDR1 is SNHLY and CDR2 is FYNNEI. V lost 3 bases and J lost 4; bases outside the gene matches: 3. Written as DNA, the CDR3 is TGTGCCAGCAGTGACCCGGGACAGGGCACTGAAGCTTTCTTT. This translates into CASSDPGQGTEAFF.

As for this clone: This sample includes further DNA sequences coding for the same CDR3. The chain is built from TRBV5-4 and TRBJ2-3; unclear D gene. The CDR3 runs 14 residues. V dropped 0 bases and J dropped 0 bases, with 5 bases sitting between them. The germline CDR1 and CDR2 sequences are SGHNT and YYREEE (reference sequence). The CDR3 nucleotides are TGTGCCAGCAGCTTGGGGGATAGCACAGATACGCAGTATTTT. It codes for CASSLGDSTDTQYF.

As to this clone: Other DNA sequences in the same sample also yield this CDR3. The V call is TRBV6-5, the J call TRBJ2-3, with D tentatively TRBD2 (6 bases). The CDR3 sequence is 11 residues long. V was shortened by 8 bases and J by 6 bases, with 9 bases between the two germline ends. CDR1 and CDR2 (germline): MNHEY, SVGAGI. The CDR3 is CASRRADTQYF. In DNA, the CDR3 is TGTGCCAGCCGGAGGGCGGATACGCAGTATTTT.

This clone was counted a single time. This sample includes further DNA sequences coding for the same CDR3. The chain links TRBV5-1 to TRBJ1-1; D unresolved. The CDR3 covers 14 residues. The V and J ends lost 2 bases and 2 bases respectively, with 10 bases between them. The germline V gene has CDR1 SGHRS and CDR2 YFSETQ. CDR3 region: CASSLRGINTEAFF. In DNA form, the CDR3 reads TGCGCCAGCAGCTTAAGAGGGATTAACACTGAAGCTTTCTTT.

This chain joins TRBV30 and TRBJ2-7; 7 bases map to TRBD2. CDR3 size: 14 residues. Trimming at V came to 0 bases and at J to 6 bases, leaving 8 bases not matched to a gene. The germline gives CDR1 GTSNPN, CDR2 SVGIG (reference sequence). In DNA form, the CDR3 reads TGTGCCTGGAGTGTAGAACTAGCGAGGGGCGAGCAGTACTTC. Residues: CAWSVELARGEQYF.

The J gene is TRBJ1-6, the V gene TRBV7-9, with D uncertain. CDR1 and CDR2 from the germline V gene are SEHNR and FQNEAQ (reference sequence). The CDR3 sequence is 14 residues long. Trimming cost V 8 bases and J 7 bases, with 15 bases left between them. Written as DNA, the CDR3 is TGTGCCAGCGCTTCGACTTCTAACAATTCACCCCTCCACTTT. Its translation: CASASTSNNSPLHF.

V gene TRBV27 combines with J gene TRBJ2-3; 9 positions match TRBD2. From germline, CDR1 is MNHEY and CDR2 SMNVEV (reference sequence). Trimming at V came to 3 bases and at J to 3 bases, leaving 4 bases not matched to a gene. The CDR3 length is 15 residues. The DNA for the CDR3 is TGTGCCAGCAGTTTTGCGACTAGCGGAACAGATACGCAGTATTTT. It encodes CASSFATSGTDTQYF.

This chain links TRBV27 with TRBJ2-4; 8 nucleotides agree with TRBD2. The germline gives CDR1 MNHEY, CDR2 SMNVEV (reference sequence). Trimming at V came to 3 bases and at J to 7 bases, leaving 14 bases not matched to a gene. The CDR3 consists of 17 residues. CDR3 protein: CASSLDPGGPGRNIQYF. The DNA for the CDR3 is TGTGCCAGCAGTTTGGATCCGGGGGGGCCAGGGCGGAACATTCAGTACTTC.

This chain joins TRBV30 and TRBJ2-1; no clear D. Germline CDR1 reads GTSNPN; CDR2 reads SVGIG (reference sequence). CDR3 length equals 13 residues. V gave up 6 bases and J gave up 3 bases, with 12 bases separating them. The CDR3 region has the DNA TGTGCCTGCTCAGGTTCCCACTACAATGAGCAGTTCTTC. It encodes CACSGSHYNEQFF.

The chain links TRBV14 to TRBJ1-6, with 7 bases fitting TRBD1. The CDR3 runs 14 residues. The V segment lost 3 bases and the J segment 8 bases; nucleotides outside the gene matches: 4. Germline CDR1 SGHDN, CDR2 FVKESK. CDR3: CASSHTGVDSPLHF. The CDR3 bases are TGTGCCAGCAGCCATACAGGGGTAGATTCACCCCTCCACTTT.

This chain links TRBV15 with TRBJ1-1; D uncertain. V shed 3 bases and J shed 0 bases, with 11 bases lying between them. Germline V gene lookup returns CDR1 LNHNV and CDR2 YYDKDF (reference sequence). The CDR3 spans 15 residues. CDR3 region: CATSSSLRLNTEAFF. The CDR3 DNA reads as TGTGCCACCAGCAGTTCACTGCGTCTGAACACTGAAGCTTTCTTT.

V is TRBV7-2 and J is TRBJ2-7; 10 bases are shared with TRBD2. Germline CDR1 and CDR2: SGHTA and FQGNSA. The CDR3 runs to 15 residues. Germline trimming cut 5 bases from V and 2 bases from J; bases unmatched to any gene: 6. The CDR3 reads CASSILAGFTYEQYF. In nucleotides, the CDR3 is TGTGCCAGCAGCATACTAGCGGGGTTCACCTACGAGCAGTACTTC.

In DNA, the CDR3 is TGTGCCAGCAGCACAGGGGATATACGGGAGACCCAGTACTTC. Its translation is CASSTGDIRETQYF. The chain recombines TRBV5-6 with TRBJ2-5, with 7 bases matching TRBD1. V shed 4 bases, J shed 5 bases, and the junction held 8 bases outside the gene matches. CDR3 length: 14 residues. CDR1 is SGHDT, CDR2 YYEEEE, per germline.

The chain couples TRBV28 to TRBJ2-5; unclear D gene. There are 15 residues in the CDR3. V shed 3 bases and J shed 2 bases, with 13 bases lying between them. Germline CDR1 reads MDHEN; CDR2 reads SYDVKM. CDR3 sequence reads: CASSFRRADQETQYF. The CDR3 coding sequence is TGTGCCAGCAGTTTCCGCCGGGCGGATCAAGAGACCCAGTACTTC.

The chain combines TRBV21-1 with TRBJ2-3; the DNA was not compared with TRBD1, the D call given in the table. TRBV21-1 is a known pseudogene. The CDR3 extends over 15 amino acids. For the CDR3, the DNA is TGTGCCAGCAGCAAAGGGGACAGGGAAACAGATACGCAGTATTTT. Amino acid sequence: CASSKGDRETDTQYF.

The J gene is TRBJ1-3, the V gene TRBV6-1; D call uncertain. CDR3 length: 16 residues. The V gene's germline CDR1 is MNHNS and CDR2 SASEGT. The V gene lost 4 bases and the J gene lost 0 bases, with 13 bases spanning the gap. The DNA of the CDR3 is TGTGCCAGCAGTGTACACACAGCCCTCTCTGGAAACACCATATATTTT. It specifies CASSVHTALSGNTIYF.

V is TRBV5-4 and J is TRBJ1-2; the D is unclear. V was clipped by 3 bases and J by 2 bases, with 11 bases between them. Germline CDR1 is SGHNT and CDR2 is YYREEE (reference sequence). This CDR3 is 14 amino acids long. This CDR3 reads CASSSGAVNYGYTF. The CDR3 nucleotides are TGTGCCAGCAGCTCGGGTGCGGTGAACTATGGCTACACCTTC.

The CDR3 is CASSKGGYERNTIYF. DNA for the CDR3: TGTGCCAGCAGTAAAGGGGGGTATGAGCGAAACACCATATATTTT. V is TRBV6-5 and J is TRBJ1-3; weak D call: TRBD1 (6 bases). CDR1 and CDR2 from the germline V gene are MNHEY and SVGAGI. Trimming stripped 5 bases from V and 5 bases from J, with 16 bases between. The CDR3 extends over 15 amino acids.

The CDR3 here is CASSSQGTGTTDTQYF. CDR3 nucleotides: TGTGCCAGCAGTTCCCAGGGGACGGGAACTACGGATACGCAGTATTTT. The genes are TRBV6-5 and TRBJ2-3; a possible D gene is TRBD1 (6 bases). CDR3 size: 16 residues. V was trimmed by 4 bases and J by 6 bases, leaving 20 bases between them. Germline V gene lookup returns CDR1 MNHEY and CDR2 SVGAGI.

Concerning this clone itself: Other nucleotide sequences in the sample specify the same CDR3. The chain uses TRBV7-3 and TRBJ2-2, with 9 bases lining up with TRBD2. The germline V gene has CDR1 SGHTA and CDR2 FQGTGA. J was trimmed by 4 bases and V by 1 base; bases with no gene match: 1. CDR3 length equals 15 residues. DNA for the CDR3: TGTGCCAGCAGCTTAAGTAGCGGGGGCACCGGGGAGCTGTTTTTT. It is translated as CASSLSSGGTGELFF. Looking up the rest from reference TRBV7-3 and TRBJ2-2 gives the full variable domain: GAGVSQTPSNKVTEKGKYVELRCDPISGHTALYWYRQSLGQGPEFLIYFQGTGAADDSGLPNDRFFAVRPEGSVSTLKIQRTERGDSAVYLCASSLSSGGTGELFFGEGSRLTVL.

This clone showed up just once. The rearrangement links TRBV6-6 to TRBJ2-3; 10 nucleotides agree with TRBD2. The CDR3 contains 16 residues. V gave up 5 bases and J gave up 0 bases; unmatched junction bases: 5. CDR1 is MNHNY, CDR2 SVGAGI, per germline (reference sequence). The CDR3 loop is CASSIVAGGSTDTQYF. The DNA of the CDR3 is TGTGCCAGCAGTATCGTAGCGGGGGGTAGCACAGATACGCAGTATTTT.

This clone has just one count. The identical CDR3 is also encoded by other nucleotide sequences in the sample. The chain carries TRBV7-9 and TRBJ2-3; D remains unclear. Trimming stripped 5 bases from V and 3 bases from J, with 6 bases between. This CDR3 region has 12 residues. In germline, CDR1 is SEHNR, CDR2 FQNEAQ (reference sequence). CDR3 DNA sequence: TGTGCCAGCAGCCTGCCTACAGATACGCAGTATTTT. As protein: CASSLPTDTQYF.

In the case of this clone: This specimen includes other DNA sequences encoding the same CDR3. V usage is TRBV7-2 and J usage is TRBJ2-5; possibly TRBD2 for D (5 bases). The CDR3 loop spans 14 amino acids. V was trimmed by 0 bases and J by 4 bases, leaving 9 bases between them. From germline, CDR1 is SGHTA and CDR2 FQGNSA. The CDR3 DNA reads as TGTGCCAGCAGCTTAGCGGGAGTCGGAGAGACCCAGTACTTC. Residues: CASSLAGVGETQYF.

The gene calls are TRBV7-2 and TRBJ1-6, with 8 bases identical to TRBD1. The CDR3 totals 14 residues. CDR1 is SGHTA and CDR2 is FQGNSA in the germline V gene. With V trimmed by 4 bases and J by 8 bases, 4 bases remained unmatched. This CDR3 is CASSSQGAYSPLHF. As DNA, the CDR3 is TGTGCCAGCAGCTCCCAGGGGGCGTATTCACCCCTCCACTTT.